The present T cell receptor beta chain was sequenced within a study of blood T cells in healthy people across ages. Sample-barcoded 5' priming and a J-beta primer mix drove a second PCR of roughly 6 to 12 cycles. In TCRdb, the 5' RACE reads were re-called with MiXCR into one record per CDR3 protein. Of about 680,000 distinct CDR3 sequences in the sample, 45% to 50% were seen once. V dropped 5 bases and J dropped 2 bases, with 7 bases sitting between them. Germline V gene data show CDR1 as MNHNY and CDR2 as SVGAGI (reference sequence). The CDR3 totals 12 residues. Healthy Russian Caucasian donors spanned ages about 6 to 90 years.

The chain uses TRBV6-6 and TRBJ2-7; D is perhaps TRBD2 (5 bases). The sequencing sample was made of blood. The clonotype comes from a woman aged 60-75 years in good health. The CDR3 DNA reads TGTGCCAGCAGTAACGGGGCCTACGAGCAGTACTTC. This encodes CASSNGAYEQYF.